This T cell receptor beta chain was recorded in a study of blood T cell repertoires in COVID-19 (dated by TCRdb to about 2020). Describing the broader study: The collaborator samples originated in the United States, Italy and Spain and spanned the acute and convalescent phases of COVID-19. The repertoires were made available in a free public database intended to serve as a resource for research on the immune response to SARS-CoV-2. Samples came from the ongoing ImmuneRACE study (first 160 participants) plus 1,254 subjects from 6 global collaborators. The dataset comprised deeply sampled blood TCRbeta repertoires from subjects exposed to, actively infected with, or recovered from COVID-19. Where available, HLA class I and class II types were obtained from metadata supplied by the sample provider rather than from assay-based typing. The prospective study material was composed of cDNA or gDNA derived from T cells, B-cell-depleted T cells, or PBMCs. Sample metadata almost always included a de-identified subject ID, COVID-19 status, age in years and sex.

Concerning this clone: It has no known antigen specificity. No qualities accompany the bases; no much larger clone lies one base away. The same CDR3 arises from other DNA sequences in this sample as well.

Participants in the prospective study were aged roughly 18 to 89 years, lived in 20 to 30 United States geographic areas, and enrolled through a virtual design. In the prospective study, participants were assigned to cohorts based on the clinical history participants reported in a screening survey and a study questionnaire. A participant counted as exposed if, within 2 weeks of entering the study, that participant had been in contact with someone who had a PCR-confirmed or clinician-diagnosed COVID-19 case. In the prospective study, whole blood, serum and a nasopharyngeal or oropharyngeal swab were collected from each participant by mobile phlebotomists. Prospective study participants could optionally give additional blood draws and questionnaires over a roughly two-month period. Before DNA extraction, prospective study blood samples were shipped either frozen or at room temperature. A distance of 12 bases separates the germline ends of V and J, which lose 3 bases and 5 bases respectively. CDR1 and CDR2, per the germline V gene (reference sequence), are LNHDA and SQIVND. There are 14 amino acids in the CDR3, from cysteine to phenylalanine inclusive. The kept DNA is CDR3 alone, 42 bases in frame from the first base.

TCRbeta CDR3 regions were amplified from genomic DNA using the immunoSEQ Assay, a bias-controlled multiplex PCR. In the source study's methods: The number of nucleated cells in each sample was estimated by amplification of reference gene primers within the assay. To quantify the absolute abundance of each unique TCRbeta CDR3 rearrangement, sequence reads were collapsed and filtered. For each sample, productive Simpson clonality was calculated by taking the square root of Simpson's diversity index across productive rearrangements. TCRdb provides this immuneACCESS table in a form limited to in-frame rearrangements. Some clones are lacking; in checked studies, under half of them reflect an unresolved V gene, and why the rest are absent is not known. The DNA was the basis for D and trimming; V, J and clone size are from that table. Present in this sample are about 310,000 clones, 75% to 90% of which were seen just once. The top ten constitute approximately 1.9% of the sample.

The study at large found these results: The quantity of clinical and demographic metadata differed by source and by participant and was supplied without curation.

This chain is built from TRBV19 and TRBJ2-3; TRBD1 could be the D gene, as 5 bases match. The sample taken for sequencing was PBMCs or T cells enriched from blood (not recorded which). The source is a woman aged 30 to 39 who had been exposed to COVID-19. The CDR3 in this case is CASSIGQGVDTQYF. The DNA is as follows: TGTGCCAGTAGTATTGGCCAGGGCGTAGATACGCAGTATTTT. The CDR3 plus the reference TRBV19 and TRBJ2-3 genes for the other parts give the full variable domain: DGGITQSPKYLFRKEGQNVTLSCEQNLNHDAMYWYRQDPGQGLRLIYYSQIVNDFQKGDIAEGYSVSREKKESFPLTVTSAQKNPTAFYLCASSIGQGVDTQYFGPGTRLTVL.